This T cell receptor beta chain appears in the sequencing data of a study of blood T cell repertoires in COVID-19. Study-wide context: T cells, B-cell-depleted T cells, or PBMCs provided the cDNA or gDNA that served as material.

This CDR3 has 15 amino acids. Trimming removed 1 base from V and 7 bases from J; junction bases left unmatched: 3. The germline V gene has CDR1 LGHDT and CDR2 YNNKEL (reference sequence). The participants were between 18 and 89 years old and came from about two dozen US areas. Authors' methods: Amplifying reference gene primers gave estimates of nucleated cell counts. Assay used: immunoSEQ multiplex PCR; TCRdb lists only in-frame clones, some missing. V and J calls and clone size are those listed in that table; D and trimming were worked out from the DNA. The table records hundreds of thousands of clones, 75% to 90% of them present only once.

The chain uses TRBV3-1 (or the pseudogene TRBV3-2) and TRBJ1-6; TRBD1 matches at 8 bases. The sample was PBMCs or T cells enriched from blood (not recorded which). This sequence originates from a man aged 18 to 29 who had recovered from COVID-19. CDR3 amino acids: CASSQGTGLNSPLHF. In nucleotides, the CDR3 is TGTGCCAGCAGCCAAGGGACAGGGTTAAATTCACCCCTCCACTTT.